A single sample gave rise to the 24 T cell receptor beta chains below, sequenced in a study of OX40 agonist ivuxolimab in advanced cancers. Assay: immunoSEQ multiplex PCR; the TCRdb copy retains only in-frame clones and omits some. The table has tens of thousands of clones, approximately 81% seen once. The specimen was CD4+ or CD8+ T cells sorted from blood, collected in a trial of the OX40 agonist ivuxolimab. These receptors all stem from an adult with an advanced solid tumor such as melanoma, head and neck, liver or kidney cancer.

The V gene is TRBV2, the J gene TRBJ2-4; D is uncertain. Trimming left V 7 bases short and J 7 bases short, with 11 bases between. CDR3 size: 12 residues. Germline loops: CDR1 SNHLY, CDR2 FYNNEI. The CDR3 protein is CASTLDENIQYF. CDR3 DNA: TGTGCCAGCACCCTGGATGAGAACATTCAGTACTTC.

This sequence joins TRBV11-3 and TRBJ2-1; 8 nucleotides line up with TRBD2. This CDR3 contains 15 residues. V dropped 8 bases and J dropped 0; count of bases not matched to a gene: 6. Looked up from germline, CDR1 is SGHNT and CDR2 is YENEEA. The CDR3 region has the DNA TGTGCCAGCGCCGTCAGCGGGAGCTCCTACAATGAGCAGTTCTTC. Its translation is CASAVSGSSYNEQFF.

This clone was observed a single time. V gene TRBV30 combines with J gene TRBJ2-1; no firm D call. The ends were cut back, 5 bases at V and 10 bases at J, with 18 bases in the middle. This CDR3 is 13 amino acids long. Looked up from germline, CDR1 is GTSNPN and CDR2 is SVGIG (reference sequence). The DNA of the CDR3 is TGTGCCTGGGCTCGGAATAGACGAGTAGAGCAGTTCTTC. Protein product: CAWARNRRVEQFF.

This rearrangement joins TRBV28 to TRBJ1-4, with 7 bases that match TRBD1. Per the germline V gene, CDR1 is MDHEN and CDR2 is SYDVKM. The CDR3 extends over 15 amino acids. The V and J ends lost 6 bases and 8 bases, in that order; junction bases with no gene match: 12. CDR3 DNA sequence: TGTGCCAGCAGCCAACTCGGGACAGTAGGAGAAAAACTGTTTTTT. It is translated as CASSQLGTVGEKLFF. Full variable domain (remainder filled in from reference TRBV28 and TRBJ1-4): DVKVTQSSRYLVKRTGEKVFLECVQDMDHENMFWYRQDPGLGLRLIYFSYDVKMKEKGDIPEGYSVSREKKERFSLILESASTNQTSMYLCASSQLGTVGEKLFFGSGTQLSVL.

This clone was counted only a few times. The gene calls are TRBV28 and TRBJ1-6, with D possibly matching TRBD1 (6 bases). Germline CDR1 and CDR2: MDHEN and SYDVKM. Deletions cut 6 bases from V and 7 bases from J, with 7 bases between. This CDR3 is built from 12 residues. As DNA, the CDR3 is TGTGCCAGCAGGGGGGGCAATTCACCCCTCCACTTT. Protein product: CASRGGNSPLHF. The full variable domain, with the rest looked up from reference TRBV28 and TRBJ1-6, is DVKVTQSSRYLVKRTGEKVFLECVQDMDHENMFWYRQDPGLGLRLIYFSYDVKMKEKGDIPEGYSVSREKKERFSLILESASTNQTSMYLCASRGGNSPLHFGNGTRLTVT.

The V and J genes are TRBV18 and TRBJ2-7, with 7 bases matching TRBD1. The CDR3 is made up of 15 amino acids. V lost 4 bases to trimming and J lost 2 bases; unmatched junction nucleotides: 8. Germline V gene data show CDR1 as KGHSH and CDR2 as LQKENI. The CDR3 region has the DNA TGTGCCAGCTCACGCGTAAGGGACAGCACCTACGAGCAGTACTTC. Protein sequence: CASSRVRDSTYEQYF.

The chain joins TRBV19 to TRBJ1-5, with 7 bases fitting TRBD1. The CDR3 contains 13 residues. From germline, CDR1 is LNHDA and CDR2 SQIVND (reference sequence). Losses at the gene ends were 8 bases for V and 6 bases for J; bases not matched to a gene: 7. The CDR3 nucleotides read TGTGCCAGTGGAGACAGGGACCTTCAGCCCCAGCATTTT. This sequence encodes CASGDRDLQPQHF.

A remark on this clone: One end of the junction varies from germline; a read error may be responsible. The CDR3 sequence: CASSQVRGNIQYF. The CDR3 DNA follows: TGCGCCAGCAGCCAAGTCCGCGGAAACATTCAGTACTTC. The chain has TRBV7-9 and TRBJ2-4, with D hard to call. Per the germline V gene, CDR1 is SEHNR and CDR2 is FQNEAQ (reference sequence). The CDR3 covers 13 residues.

The chain couples TRBV6-6 to TRBJ2-7, with no clear D. CDR1 is MNHNY and CDR2 is SVGAGI in the germline V gene (reference sequence). This CDR3 is built from 14 residues. Trimming removed 0 bases at V and 5 bases at J, with 11 bases between. CDR3 nucleotide sequence: TGTGCCAGCAGTTACTCCCGATTGGTCGACGAGCAGTACTTC. Protein product: CASSYSRLVDEQYF.

The CDR3 nucleotides read TGTGCCAGCAGATTCCAGACAGGTGGGACCCAGTACTTC. As protein: CASRFQTGGTQYF. The chain recombines TRBV6-6 with TRBJ2-5; a possible D gene is TRBD1 (6 bases). From germline, CDR1 is MNHNY and CDR2 SVGAGI (reference sequence). The V end lost 6 bases, the J end lost 7 bases, and 15 bases lay between the germline ends. This CDR3 spans 13 amino acids.

This clone was observed a single time. V and J are TRBV7-8 and TRBJ2-7, with D uncertain. The CDR3 spans 16 residues. V lost 5 bases and J lost 1, with 18 bases in between. Germline V CDR1 and CDR2: SGHVS, FQNEAQ. Here the CDR3 reads CASSKRRVQISYEQYF. For the CDR3, the DNA is TGTGCCAGCAGCAAGCGCCGGGTGCAAATATCCTACGAGCAGTACTTC.

The chain is built from TRBV28 and TRBJ1-2; the match to TRBD1 covers 9 bases. Trimming at V came to 3 bases and at J to 6 bases, leaving 5 bases not matched to a gene. There are 14 residues in the CDR3. Germline CDR1 reads MDHEN; CDR2 reads SYDVKM. CDR3 sequence reads: CASSFGGQGDGYTF. As DNA, the CDR3 is TGTGCCAGCAGTTTCGGGGGACAGGGAGATGGCTACACCTTC.

This chain joins TRBV5-1 and TRBJ2-1, with 8 bases that match TRBD2. There are 14 residues in the CDR3. After removal of 3 bases from V and 8 bases from J, the junction contained 7 bases not matched to a gene. Per the germline V gene, CDR1 is SGHRS and CDR2 is YFSETQ. CDR3 amino acids: CASSSGTRIYEQFF. The CDR3 coding sequence is TGCGCCAGCAGCTCCGGGACTAGAATTTATGAGCAGTTCTTC.

The chain carries TRBV10-3 and TRBJ2-5; D could derive from TRBD1 or TRBD2 (5 bases each). Germline V gives CDR1 ENHRY, CDR2 SYGVKD. The CDR3 sequence is 13 residues long. Trimming removed 3 bases from V and 5 bases from J, with 10 bases in between. This chain's CDR3 is CAISEEGTETQYF. For the CDR3, the DNA is TGTGCCATCAGTGAAGAGGGGACGGAGACCCAGTACTTC.

The table lists this clone with a few counts. The V call is TRBV30, the J call TRBJ2-5; 8 bases align to TRBD2. The CDR3 is made up of 16 amino acids. Germline CDR1 reads GTSNPN; CDR2 reads SVGIG (reference sequence). J was trimmed by 6 bases and V by 3 bases; bases with no gene match: 15. The CDR3 loop reads CAWSSWSSGGRKTQYF. For the CDR3, the DNA is TGTGCCTGGAGCTCCTGGTCGTCGGGAGGGCGGAAGACCCAGTACTTC.

The J gene is TRBJ2-5, the V gene TRBV19; TRBD1 agrees at 8 bases. CDR1 and CDR2 from the germline V gene are LNHDA and SQIVND (reference sequence). The CDR3 sequence is 15 residues long. V lost 2 bases to trimming and J lost 2 bases; unmatched junction nucleotides: 4. The CDR3 DNA sequence: TGTGCCAGTAGTATATTAGGACAGGGACAAGAGACCCAGTACTTC. Its translation is CASSILGQGQETQYF.

This chain joins TRBV18 and TRBJ2-4, with D perhaps TRBD2 (6 bases). Trimming left V 6 bases short and J 6 bases short, with 9 bases between. CDR1 and CDR2 (germline): KGHSH, LQKENI. The CDR3 has 12 amino acids. This CDR3 reads CASSPGVNIQYF. DNA of the CDR3: TGTGCCAGCTCCCCGGGGGTAAACATTCAGTACTTC. Together with reference TRBV18 and TRBJ2-4, the CDR3 gives the full variable domain: NAGVMQNPRHLVRRRGQEARLRCSPMKGHSHVYWYRQLPEEGLKFMVYLQKENIIDESGMPKERFSAEFPKEGPSILRIQQVVRGDSAAYFCASSPGVNIQYFGAGTRLSVL.

The genes are TRBV6-1 and TRBJ1-1; no firm D call. The CDR3 consists of 15 residues. The V gene's germline CDR1 is MNHNS and CDR2 SASEGT. Trimming left V 5 bases short and J 0 bases short, with 13 bases between. The CDR3 DNA reads TGTGCCAGCAGTTTAACACCCGAAATGAACACTGAAGCTTTCTTT. The encoded protein is CASSLTPEMNTEAFF.

The chain carries TRBV5-4 and TRBJ1-1, with D possibly TRBD1 on 6 matching bases. Germline V gene sequence: CDR1 SGHNT, CDR2 YYREEE (reference sequence). The V end was cut by 6 bases, the J end by 7 bases, with 16 bases between. This CDR3 has 13 residues. This CDR3 reads CASTHGGWNEAFF. The CDR3 DNA reads TGTGCCAGCACCCACGGGGGCTGGAATGAAGCTTTCTTT. Full variable domain (remainder filled in from reference TRBV5-4 and TRBJ1-1): ETGVTQSPTHLIKTRGQQVTLRCSSQSGHNTVSWYQQALGQGPQFIFQYYREEENGRGNFPPRFSGLQFPNYSSELNVNALELDDSALYLCASTHGGWNEAFFGQGTRLTVV.

This CDR3 reads CASTRTVQETQYF. DNA of the CDR3: TGTGCCAGCACCAGGACAGTACAAGAGACCCAGTACTTC. The chain uses TRBV5-6 and TRBJ2-5; TRBD1 might be the D (6 bases). The CDR3 runs 13 residues. The ends were cut back, 6 bases at V and 2 bases at J, with 11 bases in the middle. Per germline, CDR1 SGHDT and CDR2 YYEEEE.

The genes are TRBV6-5 and TRBJ2-3; 10 bases fit TRBD2. CDR1 is MNHEY, CDR2 SVGAGI, per germline. V trimming: 5 bases; J trimming: 3 bases; junction bases outside the gene matches: 5. The CDR3 covers 15 residues. The CDR3 region is CASSLAGEETDTQYF. The CDR3 bases are TGTGCCAGCAGTCTAGCGGGAGAGGAAACAGATACGCAGTATTTT.

The genes are TRBV2 and TRBJ2-7, with D perhaps TRBD2 (6 bases). This CDR3 is built from 13 residues. The germline CDR1 and CDR2 sequences are SNHLY and FYNNEI. V shed 7 bases and J shed 6 bases, with 16 bases lying between them. CDR3 sequence (DNA): TGTGCCAGCACCGTTAGTCCGGAGGGCGAGCAGTACTTC. Translation: CASTVSPEGEQYF.

The V gene is TRBV11-3, the J gene TRBJ2-3; D unclear. The CDR3 has 15 residues. The V gene's germline CDR1 is SGHNT and CDR2 YENEEA. The V gene lost 4 bases and the J gene lost 1 base, with 12 bases spanning the gap. The CDR3, as DNA: TGTGCCAGCAGCTACTCTTATATCCGCACAGATACGCAGTATTTT. Residues: CASSYSYIRTDTQYF. Full variable domain (rest looked up from reference TRBV11-3 and TRBJ2-3): EAGVVQSPRYKIIEKKQPVAFWCNPISGHNTLYWYLQNLGQGPELLIRYENEEAVDDSQLPKDRFSAERLKGVDSTLKIQPAELGDSAVYLCASSYSYIRTDTQYFGPGTRLTVL.

This clone showed up just once. The chain has TRBV11-2 and TRBJ2-7; 12 bases match TRBD2. J gave up 7 bases and V 4 bases, and 8 bases lay outside the gene matches. Germline CDR1 SGHAT, CDR2 FQNNGV. CDR3 length: 15 amino acids. The CDR3: CASSSKLAGGREQYF. Here the CDR3 DNA reads TGTGCCAGCAGCTCTAAACTAGCGGGAGGTCGAGAGCAGTACTTC.